This T cell receptor (beta chain) emerged from a study of blood T cell repertoires in COVID-19. Overall study context: The study counted Cohort 3 donors as recovered given two negative PCRs, clearance, or symptom resolution. Acute and convalescent COVID-19 samples came from the United States, Italy and Spain.

Grouping used clinical history reported by participants in a survey and questionnaire. The CDR3 is 14 residues long. V was cut by 3 bases and J by 0 bases, with 9 bases left in between. In germline, CDR1 is MDHEN, CDR2 SYDVKM. Original data processing: Counts of nucleated cells, estimated from reference gene primer amplification, were obtained. The protocol was immunoSEQ multiplex PCR, while the TCRdb copy is restricted to in-frame clones and leaves out a portion. V, J and clone size are taken as reported in that table, and D and trimming were inferred from the DNA itself. The table records about 210,000 clones, roughly 84% of them present only once.

The chain employs TRBV28 and TRBJ2-7, with TRBD1 as a possible D gene (6 bases). The clonotype originates from a man between 25 and 39 years old in a cohort exposed to, infected with or recovered from COVID-19 (not recorded which). The sample was PBMCs or T cells enriched from blood (not recorded which). The CDR3 spells CASSLGASSYEQYF. Written as DNA, the CDR3 is TGTGCCAGCAGTTTGGGGGCTTCCTCCTACGAGCAGTACTTC.